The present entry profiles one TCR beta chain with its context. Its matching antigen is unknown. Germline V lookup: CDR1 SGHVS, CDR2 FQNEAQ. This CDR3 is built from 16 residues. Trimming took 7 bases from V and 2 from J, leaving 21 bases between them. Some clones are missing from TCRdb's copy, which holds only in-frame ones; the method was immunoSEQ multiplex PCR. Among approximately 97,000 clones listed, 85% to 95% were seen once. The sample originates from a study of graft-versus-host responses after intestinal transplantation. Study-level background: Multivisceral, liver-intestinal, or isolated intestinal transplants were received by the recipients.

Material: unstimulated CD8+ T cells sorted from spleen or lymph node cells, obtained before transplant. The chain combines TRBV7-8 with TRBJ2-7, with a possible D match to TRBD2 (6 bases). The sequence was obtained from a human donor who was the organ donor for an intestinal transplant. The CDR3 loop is CASNQFTGTQTYEQYF. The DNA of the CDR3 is TGTGCCAGCAACCAATTCACCGGGACTCAAACCTACGAGCAGTACTTC. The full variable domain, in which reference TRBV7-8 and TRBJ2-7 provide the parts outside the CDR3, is GAGVSQSPRYKVAKRGQDVALRCDPISGHVSLFWYQQALGQGPEFLTYFQNEAQLDKSGLPSDRFFAERPEGSVSTLKIQRTQQEDSAVYLCASNQFTGTQTYEQYFGPGTRLTVT.